These T cell receptor beta chains were read from a single sample in a study of blood T cell repertoires in COVID-19. Sequencing used immunoSEQ multiplex PCR; TCRdb keeps in-frame clones, though not all of them. The sample comprises around 300,000 clones, 88% of which are singletons, and approximately 3% rests with the top ten. The sample was PBMCs or T cells enriched from blood (not recorded which). The receptors stem from a woman in her 50s who had recovered from COVID-19. CDR3s include the opening cysteine and the closing phenylalanine or tryptophan. D genes are given only for firm matches. Only part of the rows carry a size: once, few, many, or a class if the clone is expanded.

cdr3_nt: TGTGCCAGCAGTTTAGATGTTGCAGGTTGGTCACCCCTCCACTTT
cdr3_aa: CASSLDVAGWSPLHF
clone_size: .
d_call: .
v_call: TRBV27
j_call: TRBJ1-6

cdr3_nt: TGTGCCAGCAGCCAACGGACCGGGACAGGGTCCCACGAGCAGTACTTC
cdr3_aa: CASSQRTGTGSHEQYF
clone_size: .
d_call: TRBD1
v_call: TRBV3-1/TRBV3-2
j_call: TRBJ2-7

cdr3_nt: TGCGCCAGCAGTCAATCGCCCACTGGCAATCAGCCCCAGCATTTT
cdr3_aa: CASSQSPTGNQPQHF
clone_size: .
d_call: .
v_call: TRBV23-1
j_call: TRBJ1-5

cdr3_nt: TGTGCCAGCAGCTCGTCGGGGGGCAATCAGCCCCAGCATTTT
cdr3_aa: CASSSSGGNQPQHF
clone_size: .
d_call: .
v_call: TRBV7-2
j_call: TRBJ1-5

cdr3_nt: TGTGCCAGTTCGAACAGGGGGCACCCTTATGGCTACACCTTC
cdr3_aa: CASSNRGHPYGYTF
clone_size: .
d_call: TRBD1
v_call: TRBV6-5
j_call: TRBJ1-2

cdr3_nt: TGTGCCAGCATCCCGGGGGCTAGCGGGACCTACGAGCAGTACTTC
cdr3_aa: CASIPGASGTYEQYF
clone_size: .
d_call: TRBD2
v_call: TRBV28
j_call: TRBJ2-7

cdr3_nt: TGTGCCAGCAGCCAAAGGTCCCAGGTGGCTAGCACAGATACGCAGTATTTT
cdr3_aa: CASSQRSQVASTDTQYF
clone_size: .
d_call: .
v_call: TRBV3-1/TRBV3-2
j_call: TRBJ2-3

cdr3_nt: TGTGCCAGCAGCTTAGAGGGGTATCGGGTAAGGACGGAGACCCAGTACTTC
cdr3_aa: CASSLEGYRVRTETQYF
clone_size: .
d_call: .
v_call: TRBV7-9
j_call: TRBJ2-5

cdr3_nt: TGTGCCAGCAGTTCACCGGGATACACAGCGAACACCGGGGAGCTGTTTTTT
cdr3_aa: CASSSPGYTANTGELFF
clone_size: .
d_call: .
v_call: TRBV27
j_call: TRBJ2-2

cdr3_nt: TGTGCCTGGACGGGACAGATTGAAGCTTTCTTT
cdr3_aa: CAWTGQIEAFF
clone_size: .
d_call: TRBD1
v_call: TRBV30
j_call: TRBJ1-1

cdr3_nt: TGTGCCAGCATCAACAGGGTGATGCTGCGATCCTACGAGCAGTACTTC
cdr3_aa: CASINRVMLRSYEQYF
clone_size: .
d_call: .
v_call: TRBV5-8
j_call: TRBJ2-7

cdr3_nt: TGTGCCAGCAAAAGTGGACAGGGGAATTCACCCCTCCACTTT
cdr3_aa: CASKSGQGNSPLHF
clone_size: .
d_call: TRBD1
v_call: TRBV2
j_call: TRBJ1-6

cdr3_nt: TGTGCCAGCAGTCCCATCCCCCGGGTCCAAGAGACCCAGTACTTC
cdr3_aa: CASSPIPRVQETQYF
clone_size: few
d_call: .
v_call: TRBV28
j_call: TRBJ2-5

cdr3_nt: TGTGCCAGCAGCGATACAGGGGCATTCTACAATGAGCAGTTCTTC
cdr3_aa: CASSDTGAFYNEQFF
clone_size: .
d_call: TRBD1
v_call: TRBV2
j_call: TRBJ2-1

cdr3_nt: TGTGCCAGCAGTCGCGCACCGGGACAGGGGGGCAGAAGCACAGATACGCAGTATTTT
cdr3_aa: CASSRAPGQGGRSTDTQYF
clone_size: few
d_call: TRBD1
v_call: TRBV6-2/TRBV6-3
j_call: TRBJ2-3

cdr3_nt: TGTGCCAGCAGCTTAATGGCAGCGGGATCAGCAGATACGCAGTATTTT
cdr3_aa: CASSLMAAGSADTQYF
clone_size: .
d_call: TRBD2
v_call: TRBV7-3
j_call: TRBJ2-3

cdr3_nt: TGTGCCAGCAGGAGCTCACTAGTTAACTACGAGCAGTACTTC
cdr3_aa: CASRSSLVNYEQYF
clone_size: .
d_call: .
v_call: TRBV6-5
j_call: TRBJ2-7

cdr3_nt: TGTGCCAGCAGCTTGGGGCAGTCCGAGAATGAAAAACTGTTTTTT
cdr3_aa: CASSLGQSENEKLFF
clone_size: .
d_call: .
v_call: TRBV11-3
j_call: TRBJ1-4

cdr3_nt: TGTGCCAGCAGCGCGGGACAGAACACCGGGGAGCTGTTTTTT
cdr3_aa: CASSAGQNTGELFF
clone_size: .
d_call: .
v_call: TRBV9
j_call: TRBJ2-2

cdr3_nt: TGCGCCAGCAGCGAAGAGGACAGGGGTTGGTCTGAAGCTTTCTTT
cdr3_aa: CASSEEDRGWSEAFF
clone_size: .
d_call: TRBD1
v_call: TRBV5-1
j_call: TRBJ1-1

cdr3_nt: TGTGCCAGCAGTGAACCCGACAGGGCCCAAAACATTCAGTACTTC
cdr3_aa: CASSEPDRAQNIQYF
clone_size: .
d_call: TRBD1
v_call: TRBV2
j_call: TRBJ2-4

cdr3_nt: TGTGCCTGGAGTGTAGGGGCTGGGGCCAACGTCCTGACTTTC
cdr3_aa: CAWSVGAGANVLTF
clone_size: .
d_call: .
v_call: TRBV30
j_call: TRBJ2-6

cdr3_nt: TGTGCCAGCAGTTCTCAGGGGGCTAATTCACCCCTCCACTTT
cdr3_aa: CASSSQGANSPLHF
clone_size: few
d_call: TRBD1
v_call: TRBV5-4
j_call: TRBJ1-6

cdr3_nt: TGTGCCAGCAGTGAATCTTTTAGATCCCTGGTCGTGTCCAAAAACATTCAGTACTTC
cdr3_aa: CASSESFRSLVVSKNIQYF
clone_size: .
d_call: .
v_call: TRBV2
j_call: TRBJ2-4

cdr3_nt: TGTGCCAGCAGCTTAGCCCCGGGGAGCAATCAGCCCCAGCATTTT
cdr3_aa: CASSLAPGSNQPQHF
clone_size: .
d_call: .
v_call: TRBV7-8
j_call: TRBJ1-5

cdr3_nt: TGTGCCAGCAGTCCGGGACAGGGGGCTATGGAAAAACTGTTTTTT
cdr3_aa: CASSPGQGAMEKLFF
clone_size: few
d_call: TRBD1
v_call: TRBV28
j_call: TRBJ1-4

cdr3_nt: TGTGCCAGCAGCTTAACAGGGGGCGATTATTCACCCCTCCACTTT
cdr3_aa: CASSLTGGDYSPLHF
clone_size: .
d_call: TRBD1
v_call: TRBV7-3
j_call: TRBJ1-6

cdr3_nt: TGTGCCAGCAAAGGACAGCGAGATTCCTACGAGCAGTACTTC
cdr3_aa: CASKGQRDSYEQYF
clone_size: .
d_call: .
v_call: TRBV6-5
j_call: TRBJ2-7

cdr3_nt: TGTGCCAGCAGGGCTGCTAGCGCTTCCGACGATACGCAGTATTTT
cdr3_aa: CASRAASASDDTQYF
clone_size: .
d_call: .
v_call: TRBV28
j_call: TRBJ2-3

cdr3_nt: TGTGCCAGCAGCTTAGCGCTTAGGGGACAGGGAAAGAACACTGAAGCTTTCTTT
cdr3_aa: CASSLALRGQGKNTEAFF
clone_size: .
d_call: TRBD1
v_call: TRBV7-8
j_call: TRBJ1-1

cdr3_nt: TGTGCCATCAGTGATCCCGGACAGGTTCGCACTGAAGCTTTCTTT
cdr3_aa: CAISDPGQVRTEAFF
clone_size: .
d_call: TRBD1
v_call: TRBV10-3
j_call: TRBJ1-1

cdr3_nt: TGTGCCAGCAGTCCTTACAGGGGTAACTCCTACGAGCAGTACTTC
cdr3_aa: CASSPYRGNSYEQYF
clone_size: few
d_call: TRBD1
v_call: TRBV7-2
j_call: TRBJ2-7

cdr3_nt: TGTGCCACCAGTGACCGGACAGGGGCCGCCGGAGAGACCCAGTACTTC
cdr3_aa: CATSDRTGAAGETQYF
clone_size: .
d_call: TRBD1
v_call: TRBV24-1
j_call: TRBJ2-5

cdr3_nt: TGTGCCAGCAGCTTCCTACAGGGGGCCCATGGCTACACCTTC
cdr3_aa: CASSFLQGAHGYTF
clone_size: .
d_call: TRBD1
v_call: TRBV5-8
j_call: TRBJ1-2

cdr3_nt: TGTGCCAGCAGCGCAACCGGGACAGGGGTCGGCTACACCTTC
cdr3_aa: CASSATGTGVGYTF
clone_size: .
d_call: TRBD1
v_call: TRBV7-8
j_call: TRBJ1-2

cdr3_nt: TGTGCCAGCAGCTGGGGACAGACCCAGCCCCAGCATTTT
cdr3_aa: CASSWGQTQPQHF
clone_size: .
d_call: TRBD1
v_call: TRBV5-6
j_call: TRBJ1-5

cdr3_nt: TGTGCCAGCAGCTTTCAGGGGGATACCCAGTACTTC
cdr3_aa: CASSFQGDTQYF
clone_size: .
d_call: TRBD1
v_call: TRBV7-2
j_call: TRBJ2-5

cdr3_nt: TGTGCCAGCAGGCCCCCCCGGCGACAGTTGAATGAGCAGTTCTTC
cdr3_aa: CASRPPRRQLNEQFF
clone_size: .
d_call: .
v_call: TRBV28
j_call: TRBJ2-1

cdr3_nt: TGTGCCAGCAGTTTAGGGGGAGGCTATGGCTACACCTTC
cdr3_aa: CASSLGGGYGYTF
clone_size: .
d_call: .
v_call: TRBV28
j_call: TRBJ1-2

cdr3_nt: TGCGCCAGCAGCTTGAGCGGACTAGCGACGGTAGACAATGAGCAGTTCTTC
cdr3_aa: CASSLSGLATVDNEQFF
clone_size: .
d_call: TRBD2
v_call: TRBV5-1
j_call: TRBJ2-1

cdr3_nt: TGTGCCAGCAGCGTAGTGTCGGGACAGGGGCTTTCGGAGCAGTTCTTC
cdr3_aa: CASSVVSGQGLSEQFF
clone_size: .
d_call: TRBD1
v_call: TRBV9
j_call: TRBJ2-1

cdr3_nt: TGTGCCAGCAGCCGGACAGGAGGCGGTTATGAAAAACTGTTTTTT
cdr3_aa: CASSRTGGGYEKLFF
clone_size: .
d_call: TRBD1
v_call: TRBV2
j_call: TRBJ1-4

cdr3_nt: TGTGCCAGCAGTCGAAGCTTTGGGACTAGCGGGAGCAATGAGCAGTTCTTC
cdr3_aa: CASSRSFGTSGSNEQFF
clone_size: .
d_call: TRBD2
v_call: TRBV27
j_call: TRBJ2-1

cdr3_nt: TGTGCCAGCAGACGGGACAGGGTGTCTGAAGCTTTCTTT
cdr3_aa: CASRRDRVSEAFF
clone_size: .
d_call: TRBD1
v_call: TRBV28
j_call: TRBJ1-1

cdr3_nt: TGCGCCAGCAGTCAATCAAGTCGTTTGGCTAGCGGAAAATTCACAGATACGCAGTATTTT
cdr3_aa: CASSQSSRLASGKFTDTQYF
clone_size: .
d_call: TRBD2
v_call: TRBV23-1
j_call: TRBJ2-3

cdr3_nt: TGTGCCTGGAGCCTCACAGGGGGCTACTATGGCTACACCTTC
cdr3_aa: CAWSLTGGYYGYTF
clone_size: .
d_call: TRBD1
v_call: TRBV30
j_call: TRBJ1-2

cdr3_nt: TGTGCCTGGAGTGTAACGGGTATGAACACTGAAGCTTTCTTT
cdr3_aa: CAWSVTGMNTEAFF
clone_size: once
d_call: .
v_call: TRBV30
j_call: TRBJ1-1

cdr3_nt: TGTGCCAGCACCGGGAGCGCGAACACCGGGGAGCTGTTTTTT
cdr3_aa: CASTGSANTGELFF
clone_size: .
d_call: .
v_call: TRBV2
j_call: TRBJ2-2

cdr3_nt: TGTGCCAGCAAAAGGGGGGGCTCCTACAATGAGCAGTTCTTC
cdr3_aa: CASKRGGSYNEQFF
clone_size: .
d_call: .
v_call: TRBV6-5
j_call: TRBJ2-1

cdr3_nt: TGTGCCAGCAGCCCCCGGAGGGCTACCTACGAGCAGTACTTC
cdr3_aa: CASSPRRATYEQYF
clone_size: .
d_call: .
v_call: TRBV11-1
j_call: TRBJ2-7

cdr3_nt: TGTGCCAGCAGTTACTCGTCTTCCTCTGGGGCCAACGTCCTGACTTTC
cdr3_aa: CASSYSSSSGANVLTF
clone_size: .
d_call: .
v_call: TRBV6-5
j_call: TRBJ2-6

cdr3_nt: TGTGCCAGCAGTGTAGGCGGGGCTAACTATGGCTACACCTTC
cdr3_aa: CASSVGGANYGYTF
clone_size: .
d_call: .
v_call: TRBV25-1
j_call: TRBJ1-2

cdr3_nt: TGCAGTGCACAGGGTTTCCGTGAAGCTTTCTTT
cdr3_aa: CSAQGFREAFF
clone_size: .
d_call: .
v_call: TRBV20-1
j_call: TRBJ1-1

cdr3_nt: TGTGCCAGCAGCTTATCTAGCGGGGCACGACAGCCCCAGCATTTT
cdr3_aa: CASSLSSGARQPQHF
clone_size: .
d_call: .
v_call: TRBV11-2
j_call: TRBJ1-5

cdr3_nt: TGTGCCAGCTCACCAAGGACAGAGAACACCGGGGAGCTGTTTTTT
cdr3_aa: CASSPRTENTGELFF
clone_size: .
d_call: .
v_call: TRBV18
j_call: TRBJ2-2